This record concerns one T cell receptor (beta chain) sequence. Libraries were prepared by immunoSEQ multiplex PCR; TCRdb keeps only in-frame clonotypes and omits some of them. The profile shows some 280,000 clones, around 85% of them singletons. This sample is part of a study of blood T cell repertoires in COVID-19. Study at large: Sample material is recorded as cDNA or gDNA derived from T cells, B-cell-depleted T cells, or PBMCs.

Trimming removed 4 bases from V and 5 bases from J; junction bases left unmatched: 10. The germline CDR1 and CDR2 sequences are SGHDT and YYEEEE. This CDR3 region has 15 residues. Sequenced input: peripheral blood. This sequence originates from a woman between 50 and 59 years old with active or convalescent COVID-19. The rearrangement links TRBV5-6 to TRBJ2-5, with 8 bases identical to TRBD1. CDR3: CASSGRTGMWETQYF. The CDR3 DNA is TGTGCCAGCAGCGGAAGGACAGGGATGTGGGAGACCCAGTACTTC.